Listed here is a single T cell receptor beta chain. Antigen unknown. This specimen comes from a study of T cell responses to AZD1222 COVID-19 vaccine. CDR1 SGHRS and CDR2 YFSETQ come from the germline V gene. The length of the CDR3 is 17 residues. Trimming removed 4 bases at V and 0 bases at J, with 19 bases between. Findings and limits, study-wide: Close to half of all spike-specific TCRs reportedly target regions of the variants that are unmutated. White British people made up most donors, females outnumbered males, and clonal diversity was possibly underestimated.

Only in-frame clones appear in the TCRdb table, and some are missing; sequencing was by immunoSEQ multiplex PCR. The data contain over 150,000 clones, just under 95% of them singletons. This receptor was taken from an adult in good health. This chain connects TRBV5-1 to TRBJ1-1; D gene ambiguous. The sequenced sample was peripheral blood, obtained on day 0 of AZD1222 vaccination. CDR3 sequence reads: CASSTRPHDGVNTEAFF. The CDR3 nucleotides read TGCGCCAGCAGCACACGGCCGCATGACGGGGTGAACACTGAAGCTTTCTTT.